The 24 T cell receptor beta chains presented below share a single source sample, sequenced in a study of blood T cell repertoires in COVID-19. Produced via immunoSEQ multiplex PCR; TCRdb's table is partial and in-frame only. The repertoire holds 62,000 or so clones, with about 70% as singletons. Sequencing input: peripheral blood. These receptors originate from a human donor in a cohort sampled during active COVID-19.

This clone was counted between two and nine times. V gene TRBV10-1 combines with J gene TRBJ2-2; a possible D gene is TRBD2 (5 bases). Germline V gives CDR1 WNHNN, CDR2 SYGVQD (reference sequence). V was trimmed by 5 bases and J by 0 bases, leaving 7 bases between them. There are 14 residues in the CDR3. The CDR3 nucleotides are TGCGCCAGCAGTTTTAGCGCGAACACCGGGGAGCTGTTTTTT. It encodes CASSFSANTGELFF.

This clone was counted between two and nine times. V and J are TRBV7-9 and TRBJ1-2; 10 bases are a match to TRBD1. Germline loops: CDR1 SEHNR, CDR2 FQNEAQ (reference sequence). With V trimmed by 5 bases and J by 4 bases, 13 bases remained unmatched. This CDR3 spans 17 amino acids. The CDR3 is CASSVPDRDRGTYGYTF. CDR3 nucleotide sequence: TGTGCCAGCAGCGTACCTGACCGGGACAGGGGCACCTATGGCTACACCTTC.

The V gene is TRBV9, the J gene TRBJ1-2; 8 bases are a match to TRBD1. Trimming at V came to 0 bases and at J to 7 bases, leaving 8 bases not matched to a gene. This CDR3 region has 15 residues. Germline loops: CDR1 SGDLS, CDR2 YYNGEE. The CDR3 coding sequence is TGTGCCAGCAGCGTAGCTATCGACAGGGGCGGTGGCTACACCTTC. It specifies CASSVAIDRGGGYTF.

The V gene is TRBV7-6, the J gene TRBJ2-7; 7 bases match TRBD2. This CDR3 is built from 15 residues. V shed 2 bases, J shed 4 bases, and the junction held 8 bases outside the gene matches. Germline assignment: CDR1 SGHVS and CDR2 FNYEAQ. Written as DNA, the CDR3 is TGTGCCAGCAGCTTACTGCAGGGAGGGTCTTACGAGCAGTACTTC. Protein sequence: CASSLLQGGSYEQYF.

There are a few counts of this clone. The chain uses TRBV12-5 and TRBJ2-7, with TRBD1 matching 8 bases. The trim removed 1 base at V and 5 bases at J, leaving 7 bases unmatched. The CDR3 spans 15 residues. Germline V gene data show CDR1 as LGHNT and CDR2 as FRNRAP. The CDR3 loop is CASGLGWTGSDEQYF. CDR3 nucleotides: TGTGCTAGTGGTTTGGGCTGGACAGGGAGTGACGAGCAGTACTTC.

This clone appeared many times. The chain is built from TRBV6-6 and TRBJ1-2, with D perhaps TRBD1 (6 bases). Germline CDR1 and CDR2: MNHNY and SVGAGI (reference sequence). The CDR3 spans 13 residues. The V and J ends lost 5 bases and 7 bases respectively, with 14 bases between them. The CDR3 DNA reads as TGTGCCAGCAGTGAGTTCACAGGGAGTGGCTACACCTTC. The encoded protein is CASSEFTGSGYTF.

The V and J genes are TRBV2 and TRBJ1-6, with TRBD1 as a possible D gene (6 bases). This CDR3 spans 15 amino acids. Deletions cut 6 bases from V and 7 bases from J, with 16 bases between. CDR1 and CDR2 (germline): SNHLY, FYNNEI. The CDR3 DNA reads TGTGCCAGCAGGGATAGGACAGTGCAAAATTCACCCCTCCACTTT. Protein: CASRDRTVQNSPLHF.

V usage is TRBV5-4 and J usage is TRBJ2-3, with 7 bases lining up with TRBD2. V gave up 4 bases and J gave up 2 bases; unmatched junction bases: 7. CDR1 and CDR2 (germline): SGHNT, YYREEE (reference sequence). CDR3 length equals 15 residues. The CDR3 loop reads CASSPSSGPTDTQYF. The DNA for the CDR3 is TGTGCCAGCAGCCCATCTAGCGGCCCCACAGATACGCAGTATTTT.

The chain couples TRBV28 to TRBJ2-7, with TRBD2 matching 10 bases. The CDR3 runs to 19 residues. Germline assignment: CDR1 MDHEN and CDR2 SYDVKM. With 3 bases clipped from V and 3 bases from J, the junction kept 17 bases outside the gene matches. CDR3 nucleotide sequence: TGTGCCAGCAGTTTCCACCGGTTTGGCACTAGCGGGGAATACTACGAGCAGTACTTC. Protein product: CASSFHRFGTSGEYYEQYF.

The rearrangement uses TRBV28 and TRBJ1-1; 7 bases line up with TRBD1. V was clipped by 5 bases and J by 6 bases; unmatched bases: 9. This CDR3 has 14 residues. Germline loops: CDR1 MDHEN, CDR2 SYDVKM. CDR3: CASSVRQGAAEAFF. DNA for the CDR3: TGTGCCAGCAGTGTGCGACAGGGTGCCGCTGAAGCTTTCTTT.

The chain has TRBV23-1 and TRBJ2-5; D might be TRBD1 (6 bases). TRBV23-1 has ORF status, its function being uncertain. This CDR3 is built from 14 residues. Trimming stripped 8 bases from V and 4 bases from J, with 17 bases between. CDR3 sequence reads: CASPSRTEPETQYF. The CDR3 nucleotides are TGCGCCAGCCCCTCAAGGACAGAGCCAGAGACCCAGTACTTC.

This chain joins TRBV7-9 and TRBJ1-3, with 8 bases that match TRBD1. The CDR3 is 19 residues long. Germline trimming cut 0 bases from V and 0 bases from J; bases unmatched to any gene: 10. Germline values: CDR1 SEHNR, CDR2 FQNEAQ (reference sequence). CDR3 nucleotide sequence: TGTGCCAGCAGCTTAGCAAAACTGACAGGGGTGAGCTCTGGAAACACCATATATTTT. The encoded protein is CASSLAKLTGVSSGNTIYF.

CDR3 loop: CASSQRSGGWNEQFF. DNA of the CDR3: TGTGCCAGCAGCCAACGCTCCGGGGGATGGAATGAGCAGTTCTTC. V and J are TRBV3-1 (or the pseudogene TRBV3-2) and TRBJ2-1, with D possibly being TRBD2 (6 bases). This CDR3 region has 15 residues. The V end lost 2 bases, the J end lost 7 bases, and 15 bases lay between the germline ends. CDR1 is LGHDT and CDR2 is YNNKEL in the germline V gene (reference sequence).

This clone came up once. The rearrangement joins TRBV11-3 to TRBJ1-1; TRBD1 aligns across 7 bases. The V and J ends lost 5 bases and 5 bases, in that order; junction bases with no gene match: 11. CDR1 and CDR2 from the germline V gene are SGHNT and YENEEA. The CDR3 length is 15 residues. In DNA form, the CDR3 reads TGTGCCAGCAGCAAAGGGGGCAGGGGAGGAACTGAAGCTTTCTTT. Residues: CASSKGGRGGTEAFF. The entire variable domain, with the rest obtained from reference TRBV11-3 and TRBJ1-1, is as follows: EAGVVQSPRYKIIEKKQPVAFWCNPISGHNTLYWYLQNLGQGPELLIRYENEEAVDDSQLPKDRFSAERLKGVDSTLKIQPAELGDSAVYLCASSKGGRGGTEAFFGQGTRLTVV.

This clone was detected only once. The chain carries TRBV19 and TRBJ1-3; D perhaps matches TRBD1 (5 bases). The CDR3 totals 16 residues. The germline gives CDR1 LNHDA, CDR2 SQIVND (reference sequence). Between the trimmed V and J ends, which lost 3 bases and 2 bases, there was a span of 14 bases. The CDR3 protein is CASSITSGAAGNTIYF. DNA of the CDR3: TGTGCCAGTAGTATTACTTCTGGGGCCGCTGGAAACACCATATATTTT.

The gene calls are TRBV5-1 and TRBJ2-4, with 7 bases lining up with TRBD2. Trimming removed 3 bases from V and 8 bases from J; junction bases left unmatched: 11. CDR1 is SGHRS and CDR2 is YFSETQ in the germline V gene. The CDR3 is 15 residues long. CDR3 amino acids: CASSSMGLQIDIQYF. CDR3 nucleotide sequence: TGCGCCAGCAGCTCAATGGGACTACAAATCGACATTCAGTACTTC.

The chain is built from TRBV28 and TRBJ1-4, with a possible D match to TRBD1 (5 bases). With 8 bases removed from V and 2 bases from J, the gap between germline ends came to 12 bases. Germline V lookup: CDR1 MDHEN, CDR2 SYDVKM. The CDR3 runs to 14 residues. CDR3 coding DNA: TGTGCCAGCGGCGGGGGGATCACTAATGAAAAACTGTTTTTT. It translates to CASGGGITNEKLFF.

The CDR3 coding sequence is TGTGCCAGCAGTTTATCTAGGACAGGGCAACATTCACCCCTCCACTTT. Translating it yields CASSLSRTGQHSPLHF. This chain joins TRBV28 and TRBJ1-6, with TRBD1 identical over 8 bases. CDR1 and CDR2 (germline): MDHEN, SYDVKM. The V gene end was trimmed by 1 base and the J gene end by 8 bases; junction bases not matched to a gene: 7. CDR3 length equals 16 residues.

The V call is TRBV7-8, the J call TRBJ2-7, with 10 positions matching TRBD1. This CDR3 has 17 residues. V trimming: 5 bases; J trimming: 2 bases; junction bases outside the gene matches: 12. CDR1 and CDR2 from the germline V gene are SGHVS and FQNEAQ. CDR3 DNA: TGTGCCAGCAGCCCCCGGGACAGGGGACCCGTCCCCTACGAGCAGTACTTC. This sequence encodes CASSPRDRGPVPYEQYF.

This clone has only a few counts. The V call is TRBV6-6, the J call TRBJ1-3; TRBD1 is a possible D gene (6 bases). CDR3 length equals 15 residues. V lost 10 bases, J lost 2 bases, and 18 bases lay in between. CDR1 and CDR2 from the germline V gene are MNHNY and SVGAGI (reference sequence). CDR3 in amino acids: CATATGPRTGNTIYF. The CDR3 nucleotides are TGTGCCACCGCGACAGGCCCGCGCACTGGAAACACCATATATTTT.

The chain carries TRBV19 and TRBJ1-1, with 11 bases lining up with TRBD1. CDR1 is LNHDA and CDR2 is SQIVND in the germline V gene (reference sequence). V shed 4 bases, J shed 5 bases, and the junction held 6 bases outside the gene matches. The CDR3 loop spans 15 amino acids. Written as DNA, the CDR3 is TGTGCCAGTAGTAAGGACAGGGGGCCGGAGACTGAAGCTTTCTTT. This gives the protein CASSKDRGPETEAFF.

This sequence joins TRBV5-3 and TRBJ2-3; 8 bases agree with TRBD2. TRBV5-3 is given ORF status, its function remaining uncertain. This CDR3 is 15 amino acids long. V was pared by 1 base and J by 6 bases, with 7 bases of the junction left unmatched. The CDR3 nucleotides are TGTGCCAGAAGCTTGAGCGGGGGTGGCAGTGATACGCAGTATTTT. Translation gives CARSLSGGGSDTQYF.

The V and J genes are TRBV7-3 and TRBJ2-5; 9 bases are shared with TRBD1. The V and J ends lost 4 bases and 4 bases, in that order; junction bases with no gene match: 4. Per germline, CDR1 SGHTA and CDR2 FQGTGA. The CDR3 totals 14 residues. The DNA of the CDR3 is TGTGCCAGCAGCTCCACAGGGGGCGGAGAGACCCAGTACTTC. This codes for CASSSTGGGETQYF.

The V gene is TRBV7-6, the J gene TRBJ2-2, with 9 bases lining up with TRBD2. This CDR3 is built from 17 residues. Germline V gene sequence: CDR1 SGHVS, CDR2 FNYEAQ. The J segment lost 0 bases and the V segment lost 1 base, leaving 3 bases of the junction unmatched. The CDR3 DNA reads TGTGCCAGCAGCTTAGAGGCTAGCGGGGCGAACACCGGGGAGCTGTTTTTT. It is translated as CASSLEASGANTGELFF.